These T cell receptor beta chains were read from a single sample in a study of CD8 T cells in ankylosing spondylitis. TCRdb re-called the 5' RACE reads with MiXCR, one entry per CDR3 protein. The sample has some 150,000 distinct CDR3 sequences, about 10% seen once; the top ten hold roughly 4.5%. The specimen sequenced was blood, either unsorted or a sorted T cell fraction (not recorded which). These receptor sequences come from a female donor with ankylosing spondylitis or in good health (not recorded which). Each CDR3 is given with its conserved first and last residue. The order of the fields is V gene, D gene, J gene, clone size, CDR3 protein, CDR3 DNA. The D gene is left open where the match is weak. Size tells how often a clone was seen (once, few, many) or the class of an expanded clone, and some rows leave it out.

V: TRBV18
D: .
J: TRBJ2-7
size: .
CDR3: CASSPREHYEQYF
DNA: TGTGCCAGCTCACCCCGGGAACACTACGAGCAGTACTTC

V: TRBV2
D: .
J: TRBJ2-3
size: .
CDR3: CASSDGSTKGTDTQYF
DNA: TGTGCCAGCAGTGACGGTTCGACGAAGGGCACAGATACGCAGTATTTT

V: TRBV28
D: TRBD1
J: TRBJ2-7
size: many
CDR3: CASSLWGQTSYEQYF
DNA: TGTGCCAGCAGTTTATGGGGACAGACCTCCTACGAGCAGTACTTC

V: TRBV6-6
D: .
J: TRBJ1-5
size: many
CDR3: CASTGFLNQPQHF
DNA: TGTGCCAGTACAGGGTTTCTCAATCAGCCCCAGCATTTT

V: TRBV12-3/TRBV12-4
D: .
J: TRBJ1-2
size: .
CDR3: CASSPQTGANYGYTF
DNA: TGTGCCAGCAGTCCCCAGACAGGAGCTAACTATGGCTACACCTTC

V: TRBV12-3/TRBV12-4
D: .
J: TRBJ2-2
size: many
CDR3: CASRGPLGTGELFF
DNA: TGTGCCAGCAGAGGACCGCTCGGCACCGGGGAGCTGTTTTTT

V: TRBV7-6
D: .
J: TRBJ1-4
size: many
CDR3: CASSLGPRYAANEKLFF
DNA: TGTGCCAGCAGCTTAGGTCCCCGATACGCAGCTAATGAAAAACTGTTTTTT

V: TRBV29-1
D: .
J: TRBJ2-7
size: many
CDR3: CSVESPGDIYEQYF
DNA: TGCAGCGTTGAATCTCCGGGGGACATCTACGAGCAGTACTTC

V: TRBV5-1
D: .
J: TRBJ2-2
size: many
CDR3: CASSLDGVTNTGELFF
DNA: TGCGCCAGCAGCCTTGACGGTGTTACGAACACCGGGGAGCTGTTTTTT

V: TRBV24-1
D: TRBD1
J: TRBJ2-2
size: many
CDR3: CATSDPGQAVGELFF
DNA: TGTGCCACCAGTGATCCCGGACAGGCGGTCGGGGAGCTGTTTTTT

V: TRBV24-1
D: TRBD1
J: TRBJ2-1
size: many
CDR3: CATSDPSTGMNEQFF
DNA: TGTGCCACCAGTGACCCCTCGACAGGGATGAATGAGCAGTTCTTC

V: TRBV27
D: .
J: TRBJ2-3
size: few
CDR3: CASAQGGLDTQYF
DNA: TGTGCCAGCGCTCAAGGGGGTTTAGATACGCAGTATTTT

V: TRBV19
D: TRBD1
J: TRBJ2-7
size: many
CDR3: CASSKSYRGYEQYF
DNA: TGTGCCAGTAGTAAGTCCTACAGGGGCTACGAGCAGTACTTC

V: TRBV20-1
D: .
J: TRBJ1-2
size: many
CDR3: CSASAGAGYGYTF
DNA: TGCAGTGCGAGTGCGGGGGCTGGATATGGCTACACCTTC

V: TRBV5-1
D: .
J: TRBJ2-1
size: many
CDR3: CASSPGVASSYNEQFF
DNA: TGCGCCAGCAGCCCGGGGGTCGCCAGCTCCTACAATGAGCAGTTCTTC

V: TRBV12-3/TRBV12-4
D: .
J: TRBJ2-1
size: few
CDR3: CASTLWGGSEQFF
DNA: TGTGCCAGCACCTTATGGGGGGGCTCTGAGCAGTTCTTC

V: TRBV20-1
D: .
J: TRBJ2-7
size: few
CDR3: CSAYIGVASLYEQYF
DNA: TGCAGTGCATATATAGGGGTTGCATCCCTCTACGAGCAGTACTTC

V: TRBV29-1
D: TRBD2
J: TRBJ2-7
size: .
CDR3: CSASGGEIYEQYF
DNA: TGCAGCGCTAGCGGGGGGGAAATCTACGAGCAGTACTTC

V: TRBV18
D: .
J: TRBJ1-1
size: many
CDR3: CASSGDTEAFF
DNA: TGTGCCAGCTCCGGGGACACTGAAGCTTTCTTT

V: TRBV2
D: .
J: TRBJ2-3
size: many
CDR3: CASRINPTDTQYF
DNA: TGTGCCAGCAGAATAAATCCCACAGATACGCAGTATTTT

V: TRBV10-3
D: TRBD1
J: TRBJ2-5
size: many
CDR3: CATGTARAETQYF
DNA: TGTGCCACTGGGACAGCCCGGGCAGAGACCCAGTACTTC

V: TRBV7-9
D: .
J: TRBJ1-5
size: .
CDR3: CASSLGGEQPQHF
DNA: TGTGCCAGCAGCTTAGGGGGAGAACAGCCCCAGCATTTT

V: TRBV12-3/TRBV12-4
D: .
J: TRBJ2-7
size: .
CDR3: CAGSLNELVPCF
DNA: TGTGCCGGCAGTTTAAACGAACTGGTACCCTGCTTC

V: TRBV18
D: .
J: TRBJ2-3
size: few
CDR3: CASSPPQRRTDTQYF
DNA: TGTGCCAGCTCACCACCTCAGCGCCGCACAGATACGCAGTATTTT

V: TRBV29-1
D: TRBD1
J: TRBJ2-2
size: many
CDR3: CSAYPGQGSIGELFF
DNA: TGCAGCGCTTATCCGGGACAGGGATCCATCGGGGAGCTGTTTTTT

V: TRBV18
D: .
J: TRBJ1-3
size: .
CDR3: CASSQGSRSGNTIYF
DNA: TGTGCCAGCTCCCAGGGATCCCGCTCTGGAAACACCATATATTTT

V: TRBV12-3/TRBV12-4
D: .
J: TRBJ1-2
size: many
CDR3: CASSLNRVNGYTF
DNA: TGTGCCAGCAGTTTAAACAGGGTGAATGGCTACACCTTC

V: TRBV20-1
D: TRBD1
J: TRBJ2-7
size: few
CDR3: CSARVDRVHEQYF
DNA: TGCAGTGCTAGAGTCGACAGGGTGCACGAGCAGTACTTC

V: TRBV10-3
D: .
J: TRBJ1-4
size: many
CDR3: CAISEPSGGRNEKLFF
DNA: TGTGCCATCAGTGAGCCCTCGGGGGGGCGGAATGAAAAACTGTTTTTT

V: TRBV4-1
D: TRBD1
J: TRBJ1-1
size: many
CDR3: CASSRQQGATEAFF
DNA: TGCGCCAGCAGCCGACAACAGGGGGCCACTGAAGCTTTCTTT

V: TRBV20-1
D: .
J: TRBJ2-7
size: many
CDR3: CSARGSLEGTYYEQYF
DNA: TGCAGTGCTAGAGGGTCCCTAGAGGGGACCTACTACGAGCAGTACTTC

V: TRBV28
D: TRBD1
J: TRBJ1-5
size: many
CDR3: CASSLLQGAEQPQHF
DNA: TGTGCCAGCAGTTTGCTACAGGGGGCGGAACAGCCCCAGCATTTT

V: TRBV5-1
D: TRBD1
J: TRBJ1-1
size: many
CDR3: CASSPFGAGQGEAFF
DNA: TGCGCCAGCAGCCCCTTTGGCGCGGGACAGGGTGAAGCTTTCTTT

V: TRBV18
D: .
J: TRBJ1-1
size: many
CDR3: CASSRRQGGDTEAFF
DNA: TGTGCCAGCTCACGGCGGCAGGGAGGCGACACTGAAGCTTTCTTT

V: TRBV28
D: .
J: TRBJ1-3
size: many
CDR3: CASSFGVNGNTIYF
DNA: TGTGCCAGCAGTTTCGGGGTGAATGGAAACACCATATATTTT

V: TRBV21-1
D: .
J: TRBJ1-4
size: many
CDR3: CASIRHRIRTDEDEKLFF
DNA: TGTGCCAGCATACGTCACCGTATAAGGACAGACGAGGATGAAAAACTGTTTTTT

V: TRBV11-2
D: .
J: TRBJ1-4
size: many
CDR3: CASSLRATATGEKLFF
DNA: TGTGCCAGCAGCTTAAGGGCCACAGCAACGGGGGAAAAACTGTTTTTT

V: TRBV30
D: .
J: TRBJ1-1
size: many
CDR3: CAWSQGPSEAFF
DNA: TGTGCCTGGAGTCAGGGACCCTCTGAAGCTTTCTTT

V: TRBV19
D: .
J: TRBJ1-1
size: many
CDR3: CASSGIGGTEAFF
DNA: TGTGCCAGTAGTGGCATAGGTGGCACTGAAGCTTTCTTT

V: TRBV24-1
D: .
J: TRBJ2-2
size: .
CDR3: CATSDYRAGELFF
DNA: TGTGCCACCAGTGACTACAGGGCCGGGGAGCTGTTTTTT

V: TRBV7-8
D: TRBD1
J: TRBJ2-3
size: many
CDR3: CASPPATGGITDTQYF
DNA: TGTGCCAGCCCCCCTGCGACAGGGGGGATCACAGATACGCAGTATTTT

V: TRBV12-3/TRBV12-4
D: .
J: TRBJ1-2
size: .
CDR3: CASSLTSSHGYTF
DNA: TGTGCCAGCAGCCTTACATCTAGCCATGGCTACACCTTC

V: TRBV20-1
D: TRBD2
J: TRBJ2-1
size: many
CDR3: CSANGLAGKDNEQFF
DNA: TGCAGTGCTAACGGACTAGCGGGGAAAGACAATGAGCAGTTCTTC

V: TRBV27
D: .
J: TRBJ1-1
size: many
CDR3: CASSSTVRGAGTEAFF
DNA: TGTGCCAGCAGTTCCACGGTTCGGGGGGCTGGGACTGAAGCTTTCTTT

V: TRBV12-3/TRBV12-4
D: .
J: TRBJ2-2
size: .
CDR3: CASSRRGSLNTEELFF
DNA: TGTGCCAGCAGCCGGAGGGGAAGCTTGAACACCGAGGAGCTGTTTTTT

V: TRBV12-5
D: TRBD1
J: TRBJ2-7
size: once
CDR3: CASGATGQGNYEQYF
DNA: TGTGCTAGTGGCGCCACCGGACAGGGGAACTACGAGCAGTACTTC

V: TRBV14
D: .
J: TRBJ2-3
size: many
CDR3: CASSQYRTSTDTQYF
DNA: TGTGCCAGCAGCCAATATCGAACTAGCACAGATACGCAGTATTTT

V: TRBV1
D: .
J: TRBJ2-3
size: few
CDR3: CTFPAGSTDTQYF
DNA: TGCACCTTCCCGGCGGGTAGCACAGATACGCAGTATTTT

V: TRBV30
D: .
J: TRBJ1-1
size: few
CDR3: CAWGHPNTEAFF
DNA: TGTGCCTGGGGACACCCAAACACTGAAGCTTTCTTT